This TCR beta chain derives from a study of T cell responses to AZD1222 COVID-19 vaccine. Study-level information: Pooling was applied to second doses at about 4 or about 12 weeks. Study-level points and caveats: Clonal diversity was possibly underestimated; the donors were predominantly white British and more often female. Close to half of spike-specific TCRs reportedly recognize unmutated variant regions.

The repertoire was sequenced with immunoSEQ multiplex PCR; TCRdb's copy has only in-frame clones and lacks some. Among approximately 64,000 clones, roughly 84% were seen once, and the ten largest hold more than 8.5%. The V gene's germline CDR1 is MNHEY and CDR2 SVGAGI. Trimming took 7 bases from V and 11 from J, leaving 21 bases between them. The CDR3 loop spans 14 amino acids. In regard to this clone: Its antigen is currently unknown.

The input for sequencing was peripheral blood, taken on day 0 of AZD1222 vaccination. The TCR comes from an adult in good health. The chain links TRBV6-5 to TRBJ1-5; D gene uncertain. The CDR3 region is CASMVTGEGLAQHF. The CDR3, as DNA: TGTGCCAGCATGGTTACCGGAGAGGGTTTGGCCCAGCATTTT.